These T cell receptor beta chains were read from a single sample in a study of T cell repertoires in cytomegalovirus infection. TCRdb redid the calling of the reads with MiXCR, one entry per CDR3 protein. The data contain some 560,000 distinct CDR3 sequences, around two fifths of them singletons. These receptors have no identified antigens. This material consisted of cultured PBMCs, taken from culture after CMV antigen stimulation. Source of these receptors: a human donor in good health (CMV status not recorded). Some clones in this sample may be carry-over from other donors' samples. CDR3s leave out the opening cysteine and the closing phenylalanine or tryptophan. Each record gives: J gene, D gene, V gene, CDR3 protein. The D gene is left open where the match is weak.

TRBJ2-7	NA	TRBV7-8	ASSLESLVGFYEQY
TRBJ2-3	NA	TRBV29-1	SVVQGRGTDTQY
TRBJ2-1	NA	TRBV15	ATSRLITASYNEQF
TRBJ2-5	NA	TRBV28	ASSFTGPEETQY
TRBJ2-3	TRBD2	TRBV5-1	ASSLASGSGDTQY
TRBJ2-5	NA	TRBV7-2	ASSARTAQKSETQY
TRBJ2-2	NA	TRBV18	ASSPPSGTGELF
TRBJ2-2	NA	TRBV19	ASSMGGNTGELF
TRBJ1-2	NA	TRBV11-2	ASSFGRAGDGYT
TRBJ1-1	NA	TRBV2	ASSTAINTEAF
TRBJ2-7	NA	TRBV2	ASGVGLTYEQY
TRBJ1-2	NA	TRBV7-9	ASSLDRQNYGYT
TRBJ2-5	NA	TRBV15	ATSRDFDETQY
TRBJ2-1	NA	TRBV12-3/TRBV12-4	ASSFFRRGF
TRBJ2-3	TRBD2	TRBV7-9	ASSLGGGRTSSPGDTQY
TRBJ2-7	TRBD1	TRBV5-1	ASSLGQGVDEQY
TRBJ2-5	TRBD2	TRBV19	ACSEASGGLQETQY
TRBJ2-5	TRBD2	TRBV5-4	ASSLGPSGGGETQY
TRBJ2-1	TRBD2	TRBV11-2	ASRPPGREGEQF
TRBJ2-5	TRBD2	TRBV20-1	SATGLAGARGETQY
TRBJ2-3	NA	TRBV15	ATSRDQRYTQY
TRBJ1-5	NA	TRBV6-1	ASSHRVRNDQPQH
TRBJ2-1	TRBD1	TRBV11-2	ASSPRTGRNEQF
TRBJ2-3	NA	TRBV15	ATSRAGAGADTQY
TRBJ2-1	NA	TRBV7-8	ASSLDVRSSYNEQF
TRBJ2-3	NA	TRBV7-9	ASSLAAVSTDTQY
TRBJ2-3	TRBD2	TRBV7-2	ASSSTLAGGTTNTQY
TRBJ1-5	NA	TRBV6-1	ASSEGSNQPQH
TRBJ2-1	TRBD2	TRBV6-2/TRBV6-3	ASNIAGGPWEQF
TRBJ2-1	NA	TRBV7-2	ASSPGGGGREQF
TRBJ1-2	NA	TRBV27	ASSWSQSGDYGYT
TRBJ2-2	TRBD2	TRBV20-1	SASDSGLGGELF
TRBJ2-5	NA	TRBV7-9	ASSLGFPGYQETQY
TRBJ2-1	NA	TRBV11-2	ASSLTGRYNEQF
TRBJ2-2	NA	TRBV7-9	AFLTGELF
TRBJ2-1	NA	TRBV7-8	ASSPPGAYNEQF
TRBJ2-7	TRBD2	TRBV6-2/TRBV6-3	ASSYGLAGGKGYEQY
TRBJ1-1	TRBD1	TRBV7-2	ASSRKTGGENTEAF
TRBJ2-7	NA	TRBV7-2	ASSSIQSREQY
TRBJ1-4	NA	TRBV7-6	ASSPGEQLF
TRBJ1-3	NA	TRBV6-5	ASSQARGEGGNTIY
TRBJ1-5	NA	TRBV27	ASSLRGRNNQPQH
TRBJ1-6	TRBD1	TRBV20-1	SAAGQGYSPLH
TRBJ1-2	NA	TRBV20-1	SAGGLNYGYT
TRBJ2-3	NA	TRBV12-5	ASGLTGSADTQY
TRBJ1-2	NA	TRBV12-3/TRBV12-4	ASSLSGIPGYT
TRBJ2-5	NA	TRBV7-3	ASSSRRGFGGETQY
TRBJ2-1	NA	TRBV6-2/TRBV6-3	ASSKTAYNEQF
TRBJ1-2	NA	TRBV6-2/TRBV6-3	ASRSTGYYGYT
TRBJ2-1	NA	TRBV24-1	ATSAAGILNEQF
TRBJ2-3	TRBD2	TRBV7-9	ASSFSGRSDTQY
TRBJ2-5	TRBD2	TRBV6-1	ASSSWTSGIQETQY